One sample yielded the 22 T cell receptor beta chains listed below, sequenced in a study of persistence of HIV-infected CD4 T cells. The libraries were made with immunoSEQ version 4 in survey mode. Profiling relied on immunoSEQ multiplex PCR, and the TCRdb table lists in-frame clones only, not all of them. The table lists just under 65,000 clones, about 77% of them singletons. These receptors have no identified antigens. The stimulus was an HIV-1 Gag 15-mer peptide pool, 0.9 to 1 ug/peptide/mL. CD40L-negative CD69-negative CD45RO-high memory CD4+ T cells were sorted as populations depleted of antigen-responding cells. Sequences were derived from CD4+ T cells sorted from PBMCs after roughly 18-hour stimulation, sampled from a patient who received antiretroviral therapy. The origin of the receptors is an adult man with HIV who was CMV-seropositive.

This sequence joins TRBV28 and TRBJ2-3, with 12 bases aligning to TRBD2. Unmatched junction bases numbered 5, after V lost 0 bases and J lost 4 bases. The germline V gene has CDR1 MDHEN and CDR2 SYDVKM. The CDR3 loop spans 17 amino acids. The DNA of the CDR3 is TGTGCCAGCAGTTTATGGTCTAGCGGGGGGGCTGCAGATACGCAGTATTTT. Amino acids: CASSLWSSGGAADTQYF.

In this sample, this clone turned up once. V is TRBV27 and J is TRBJ2-3; 15 bases agree with TRBD2. Looked up from germline, CDR1 is MNHEY and CDR2 is SMNVEV (reference sequence). V was pared by 3 bases and J by 5 bases, with 3 bases of the junction left unmatched. The CDR3 sequence is 16 residues long. The DNA of the CDR3 is TGTGCCAGCAGTTTGGGACTAGCGGGGGGAGGAGATACGCAGTATTTT. As protein: CASSLGLAGGGDTQYF.

This clone was seen at least ten times. V and J are TRBV6-2 or TRBV6-3 and TRBJ1-6; possible D gene TRBD1, 6 bases. CDR3 length: 16 residues. Trimming shortened V by 0 bases and J by 7 bases, and 13 bases separated the two germline ends. Germline V gene lookup returns CDR1 MNHEY and CDR2 SVGEGT. CDR3 DNA: TGTGCCAGCAGTTACTCGAGTACAGGGTGGAATTCACCCCTCCACTTT. Encoded protein: CASSYSSTGWNSPLHF.

The chain links TRBV3-1 (or the pseudogene TRBV3-2) to TRBJ1-1; the D gene is possibly TRBD1 (5 bases). The CDR3 runs to 16 residues. CDR1 is LGHDT and CDR2 is YNNKEL in the germline V gene (reference sequence). V was pared by 1 base and J by 4 bases, with 16 bases between. The chain's CDR3 is CASSQARTHGGTEAFF. The CDR3 nucleotides read TGTGCCAGCAGCCAAGCCAGGACCCACGGGGGCACTGAAGCTTTCTTT.

As DNA, the CDR3 is TGTGCCAGCAAGGGCAGGGGTCAGCCCCAGCATTTT. Translated: CASKGRGQPQHF. The chain links TRBV2 to TRBJ1-5; D may be TRBD1 (6 bases). Trimming removed 7 bases at V and 6 bases at J, with 10 bases between. The germline CDR1 and CDR2 sequences are SNHLY and FYNNEI. This CDR3 contains 12 residues.

The V gene is TRBV21-1, the J gene TRBJ1-1. TRBV21-1 is termed a pseudogene. CDR3 size: 12 residues. The DNA for the CDR3 is TGTGCCAGCAGCAAAGGAAGGACTGAAGCTTTCTTT. Residues: CASSKGRTEAFF.

The chain links TRBV19 to TRBJ1-6; D not certain. Trimming took 4 bases from V and 3 from J, leaving 10 bases between them. Germline CDR1 and CDR2: LNHDA and SQIVND (reference sequence). This CDR3 comprises 15 residues. CDR3 DNA: TGTGCCAGTAGTACCGACTCTTACTATAATTCACCCCTCCACTTT. Its translation: CASSTDSYYNSPLHF. The full variable domain, completed using reference TRBV19 and TRBJ1-6, is DGGITQSPKYLFRKEGQNVTLSCEQNLNHDAMYWYRQDPGQGLRLIYYSQIVNDFQKGDIAEGYSVSREKKESFPLTVTSAQKNPTAFYLCASSTDSYYNSPLHFGNGTRLTVT.

The genes are TRBV5-1 and TRBJ1-2; D is unclear. Trimming shortened V by 0 bases and J by 4 bases, and 13 bases separated the two germline ends. CDR1 SGHRS and CDR2 YFSETQ come from the germline V gene. The CDR3 sequence is 15 residues long. DNA for the CDR3: TGCGCCAGCAGCTTGGAGGCAGCCGGAGGCTATGGCTACACCTTC. This encodes CASSLEAAGGYGYTF. Full variable domain (outside the CDR3, taken from reference TRBV5-1 and TRBJ1-2): KAGVTQTPRYLIKTRGQQVTLSCSPISGHRSVSWYQQTPGQGLQFLFEYFSETQRNKGNFPGRFSGRQFSNSRSEMNVSTLELGDSALYLCASSLEAAGGYGYTFGSGTRLTVV.

The gene calls are TRBV19 and TRBJ2-6; the D gene is possibly TRBD2 (6 bases). This CDR3 comprises 15 residues. The V end lost 3 bases, the J end lost 1 base, and 7 bases lay between the germline ends. The germline CDR1 and CDR2 sequences are LNHDA and SQIVND (reference sequence). The CDR3 DNA reads as TGTGCCAGTAGTATGGGGGGATCTGGGGCCAACGTCCTGACTTTC. Translation gives CASSMGGSGANVLTF.

The V gene is TRBV29-1, the J gene TRBJ1-1; TRBD1 is a possible D gene (5 bases). Germline CDR1 and CDR2: SQVTM and ANQGSEA. The CDR3 has 16 amino acids. V was shortened by 3 bases and J by 1 base, with 18 bases between the two germline ends. The CDR3 is CSVEPKGVLSNTEAFF. CDR3 bases: TGCAGCGTTGAGCCAAAAGGGGTACTATCGAACACTGAAGCTTTCTTT.

V gene TRBV5-8 combines with J gene TRBJ1-4; D perhaps matches TRBD1 (5 bases). The germline V gene encodes CDR1 SGHTS and CDR2 YDEGEE. The CDR3 loop spans 15 amino acids. Trimming stripped 0 bases from V and 7 bases from J, with 13 bases between. CDR3 in amino acids: CASSLGQGKGEKLFF. CDR3 sequence (DNA): TGTGCCAGCAGCTTGGGGCAGGGTAAAGGTGAAAAACTGTTTTTT. The entire variable domain, with the rest obtained from reference TRBV5-8 and TRBJ1-4, is as follows: EAGVTQSPTHLIKTRGQQATLRCSPISGHTSVYWYQQALGLGLQFLLWYDEGEERNRGNFPPRFSGRQFPNYSSELNVNALELEDSALYLCASSLGQGKGEKLFFGSGTQLSVL.

The chain links TRBV6-6 to TRBJ2-7, with 11 positions matching TRBD1. The ends lost 4 bases at V and 5 bases at J; junction bases unmatched: 7. Germline loops: CDR1 MNHNY, CDR2 SVGAGI (reference sequence). The CDR3 is made up of 15 amino acids. CDR3 sequence reads: CASSLDRGLENEQYF. The CDR3, as DNA: TGTGCCAGCAGTTTGGACAGGGGGCTAGAGAACGAGCAGTACTTC.

This clone has just one count. V is TRBV5-1 and J is TRBJ1-3, with TRBD1 matching 8 bases. CDR1 SGHRS and CDR2 YFSETQ come from the germline V gene. The CDR3 totals 16 residues. V trimming: 2 bases; J trimming: 1 base; junction bases outside the gene matches: 5. The CDR3 nucleotides read TGCGCCAGCAGCTTTGGACAGGGAAATTCTGGAAACACCATATATTTT. Protein: CASSFGQGNSGNTIYF.

This clone has only a few counts. J is TRBJ2-7 and V is TRBV6-6, with D possibly TRBD1 on 6 matching bases. The V gene's germline CDR1 is MNHNY and CDR2 SVGAGI (reference sequence). The CDR3 runs 15 residues. V was clipped by 8 bases and J by 5 bases, with 22 bases between them. The CDR3 spells CASSNIYQGRNEQYF. The DNA of the CDR3 is TGTGCCAGCTCGAACATTTACCAGGGGCGAAACGAGCAGTACTTC.

This CDR3 reads CAISEGGGVPQHF. Here the CDR3 DNA reads TGTGCCATCAGTGAGGGGGGGGGAGTACCCCAGCATTTT. This chain joins TRBV10-3 and TRBJ1-5, with a weak D call TRBD1 (5 bases). The germline CDR1 and CDR2 sequences are ENHRY and SYGVKD. This CDR3 has 13 amino acids. V lost 2 bases and J lost 10, with 12 bases in between.

The chain combines TRBV20-1 with TRBJ1-2; weak D call: TRBD1 (6 bases). V shed 3 bases and J shed 4 bases, with 15 bases lying between them. In germline, CDR1 is DFQATT, CDR2 SNEGSKA (reference sequence). This CDR3 spans 14 amino acids. This chain's CDR3 is CSASPPGGGYGYTF. The CDR3 nucleotides are TGCAGTGCTAGTCCCCCGGGGGGCGGCTATGGCTACACCTTC.

This clone appeared once. This chain connects TRBV30 to TRBJ1-1, with a possible D match to TRBD1 (5 bases). From germline, CDR1 is GTSNPN and CDR2 SVGIG (reference sequence). Trimming took 4 bases from V and 4 from J, leaving 16 bases between them. This CDR3 contains 14 residues. The CDR3 loop is CAWKIGEWGTEAFF. The CDR3 bases are TGTGCCTGGAAGATAGGGGAATGGGGCACTGAAGCTTTCTTT.

The table lists this clone with a count of one. This sequence joins TRBV28 and TRBJ2-7, with D maybe TRBD1 (6 bases). The CDR3 length is 15 residues. V gave up 5 bases and J gave up 2 bases, with 16 bases separating them. CDR1 MDHEN and CDR2 SYDVKM come from the germline V gene. DNA for the CDR3: TGTGCCAGCAGTACACTCCTGGACAGCACCTACGAGCAGTACTTC. Encoded protein: CASSTLLDSTYEQYF.

This clone was counted only a few times. Here the CDR3 DNA reads TGCAGCGCCAAGGACGGGACTAGCGGGGGGACCCCTGGGGAGCTGTTTTTT. Protein product: CSAKDGTSGGTPGELFF. The chain is built from TRBV29-1 and TRBJ2-2; 15 bases agree with TRBD2. V gave up 7 bases and J gave up 8 bases; unmatched junction bases: 14. CDR3 length equals 17 residues. The germline CDR1 and CDR2 sequences are SQVTM and ANQGSEA.

The sample holds a few counts of this clone. This chain connects TRBV3-1 (or the pseudogene TRBV3-2) to TRBJ1-5; no clear D gene. The V gene lost 3 bases and the J gene lost 11 bases, with 14 bases spanning the gap. Germline assignment: CDR1 LGHDT and CDR2 YNNKEL (reference sequence). The CDR3 consists of 13 residues. DNA for the CDR3: TGTGCCAGCAGCCACCGACAAGGTCGGACCCAGCATTTT. Translated, it gives CASSHRQGRTQHF.

The rearrangement joins TRBV18 to TRBJ2-7; 9 positions match TRBD2. The trim removed 0 bases at V and 0 bases at J, leaving 15 bases unmatched. The CDR3 contains 20 residues. Germline V gives CDR1 KGHSH, CDR2 LQKENI. CDR3 loop: CASSPPKGGSGGPSSYEQYF. The CDR3 bases are TGTGCCAGCTCACCACCCAAAGGCGGTAGCGGGGGCCCGAGCTCCTACGAGCAGTACTTC. The full variable domain, with the rest looked up from reference TRBV18 and TRBJ2-7, is NAGVMQNPRHLVRRRGQEARLRCSPMKGHSHVYWYRQLPEEGLKFMVYLQKENIIDESGMPKERFSAEFPKEGPSILRIQQVVRGDSAAYFCASSPPKGGSGGPSSYEQYFGPGTRLTVT.

The chain recombines TRBV29-1 with TRBJ1-6; possible D gene TRBD1, 5 bases. In germline, CDR1 is SQVTM, CDR2 ANQGSEA. This CDR3 spans 17 amino acids. Trimming took off 2 bases at V and 9 bases at J, with 23 bases between the two ends. The CDR3 DNA reads as TGCAGCGTTGAAAATGGCAGGGAAGAATGGAAAGGTTCACCCCTCCACTTT. Protein sequence: CSVENGREEWKGSPLHF.